This entry describes one TCR beta chain. This sample was taken from a study of blood T cell repertoires in COVID-19. On the study more broadly: Whether acute or convalescent, the COVID-19 samples came from the United States, Italy and Spain. PBMCs, B-cell-depleted T cells, or T cells were the source of the cDNA or gDNA that made up the material.

In the original analysis: Amplifying reference gene primers gave estimates of nucleated cell counts. Clones were read by immunoSEQ multiplex PCR, and TCRdb kept only the in-frame ones, dropping some. D and trimming come from the DNA, and the V and J calls and clone size come from that table. The sample records tens of thousands of clones, 87% being singletons. Sequences were obtained from peripheral blood. The receptor was derived from a woman between 50 and 59 years old with active or convalescent COVID-19.

In DNA form, the CDR3 reads TGTGCCAGCAGCTCCACGGTTAGCCGGACTGAAGCTTTCTTT. Translation gives CASSSTVSRTEAFF. The chain joins TRBV7-8 to TRBJ1-1; the D is unclear. Germline-derived CDR1 and CDR2 are SGHVS and FQNEAQ. V was trimmed by 4 bases and J by 5 bases, leaving 14 bases between them. The CDR3 spans 14 residues.